The 7 T cell receptor beta chains below all came from one sample that was sequenced in a study of memory B cells and T cells in multiple sclerosis. Sequenced by immunoSEQ multiplex PCR; TCRdb stores in-frame clones only, minus some. The sample carries over 35,000 clones, approximately 80% recorded once. Antigens for these TCRs are unknown. CFSE-dim autoproliferating and CFSE-high non-proliferating T cells from unstimulated culture were sequenced separately. Pooled replicate wells came from approximately 5x10^7 CFSE-labeled PBMCs cultured about seven days without stimulus. The material sequenced was PBMCs from blood kept in culture. The receptors derive from a human donor with multiple sclerosis.

The chain carries TRBV2 and TRBJ1-1; no firm D call. The CDR3 is 13 residues long. Germline V gene sequence: CDR1 SNHLY, CDR2 FYNNEI. The V end lost 2 bases, the J end lost 1 base, and 5 bases lay between the germline ends. The DNA for the CDR3 is TGTGCCAGCAGTGAAAGGTGGAACACTGAAGCTTTCTTT. It yields the protein CASSERWNTEAFF. The full variable domain, completed using reference TRBV2 and TRBJ1-1, is EPEVTQTPSHQVTQMGQEVILRCVPISNHLYFYWYRQILGQKVEFLVSFYNNEISEKSEIFDDQFSVERPDGSNFTLKIRSTKLEDSAMYFCASSERWNTEAFFGQGTRLTVV.

This chain links TRBV18 with TRBJ2-6; TRBD1 might be the D (5 bases). The germline CDR1 and CDR2 sequences are KGHSH and LQKENI. The CDR3 consists of 17 residues. The V end was cut by 5 bases, the J end by 5 bases, with 19 bases between. This chain's CDR3 is CASSGVRTQSRANVLTF. CDR3 bases: TGTGCCAGCTCAGGTGTTCGGACACAAAGTCGGGCCAACGTCCTGACTTTC.

The chain recombines TRBV5-1 with TRBJ1-5; TRBD1 is a possible D gene (5 bases). Germline V gene data show CDR1 as SGHRS and CDR2 as YFSETQ. V lost 0 bases and J lost 0, with 10 bases in between. CDR3 length: 16 amino acids. CDR3 sequence (DNA): TGCGCCAGCAGCTTGGATCCAGGGAATAGCAATCAGCCCCAGCATTTT. Protein product: CASSLDPGNSNQPQHF. Full variable domain (remainder filled in from reference TRBV5-1 and TRBJ1-5): KAGVTQTPRYLIKTRGQQVTLSCSPISGHRSVSWYQQTPGQGLQFLFEYFSETQRNKGNFPGRFSGRQFSNSRSEMNVSTLELGDSALYLCASSLDPGNSNQPQHFGDGTRLSIL.

CDR3 bases: TGTGCCAGCAGTGTAGGGTCCCCCCGGGGTGAGCAGTTCTTC. Protein product: CASSVGSPRGEQFF. The chain combines TRBV25-1 with TRBJ2-1; the D gene is possibly TRBD2 (5 bases). Between the trimmed V and J ends, which lost 4 bases and 9 bases, there was a span of 16 bases. CDR3 length equals 14 residues. CDR1 and CDR2 (germline): MGHDK, SYGVNS.

The genes are TRBV10-1 and TRBJ1-4; no clear D gene. V was pared by 4 bases and J by 10 bases, with 16 bases between. The CDR3 runs 14 residues. In germline, CDR1 is WNHNN, CDR2 SYGVQD (reference sequence). The CDR3 reads CASSAMDRGGKLFF. CDR3 in DNA: TGCGCCAGCAGTGCGATGGACCGGGGTGGAAAACTGTTTTTT.

This chain uses TRBV18 with TRBJ1-5; D unclear. With 5 bases removed from V and 2 bases from J, the gap between germline ends came to 10 bases. Germline V gene sequence: CDR1 KGHSH, CDR2 LQKENI. This CDR3 spans 14 amino acids. DNA of the CDR3: TGTGCCAGCTCAAAAACCGGGGGCAATCAGCCCCAGCATTTT. This sequence encodes CASSKTGGNQPQHF.

The rearrangement joins TRBV9 to TRBJ2-3; D may match TRBD1 or TRBD2 (5 bases each). The CDR3 is 14 residues long. V lost 0 bases to trimming and J lost 1 base, with 6 bases between them. Germline values: CDR1 SGDLS, CDR2 YYNGEE. CDR3 residues: CASSVVGGTDTQYF. The CDR3 DNA follows: TGTGCCAGCAGCGTAGTGGGGGGCACAGATACGCAGTATTTT.